This T cell receptor (beta chain) was observed in a study of blood T cell repertoires in COVID-19. Study as a whole: The United States, Italy and Spain were the sources of the acute and convalescent COVID-19 samples. PBMCs, B-cell-depleted T cells, or T cells were the source of the cDNA or gDNA that made up the material.

The ends were cut back, 0 bases at V and 0 bases at J, with 6 bases in the middle. The CDR3 extends over 14 amino acids. CDR1 and CDR2 (germline): SGHNT, YYREEE (reference sequence). Notes on this clone: This sample includes further DNA sequences coding for the same CDR3.

How the authors handled the data: Estimates of nucleated cell counts were drawn from the amplification of reference gene primers. Sequencing was performed with immunoSEQ multiplex PCR; in TCRdb, only in-frame clones are kept and a portion is missing. V and J calls and clone size come straight from that table; D and trimming were deduced from the DNA. This table has about 260,000 clones, 84% appearing once. The receptor was isolated from a woman between 35 and 50 years old who had recovered from COVID-19. Sequencing was carried out using peripheral blood. This chain uses TRBV5-4 with TRBJ1-1; D is uncertain. The CDR3 loop is CASSLDTLNTEAFF. The DNA for the CDR3 is TGTGCCAGCAGCTTGGACACACTGAACACTGAAGCTTTCTTT. Full variable domain (remainder filled in from reference TRBV5-4 and TRBJ1-1): ETGVTQSPTHLIKTRGQQVTLRCSSQSGHNTVSWYQQALGQGPQFIFQYYREEENGRGNFPPRFSGLQFPNYSSELNVNALELDDSALYLCASSLDTLNTEAFFGQGTRLTVV.